One sample yielded the 25 T cell receptor beta chains listed below, sequenced in a study of control samples from healthy donors and cancer patients. This table comes from immunoSEQ multiplex PCR, and its TCRdb copy is limited to in-frame clones, with some not included. The table includes around 100,000 clones, roughly 90% detected once. Source material: blood. All receptors derive from a woman aged 50 to 60 in good health.

The chain recombines TRBV12-3 or TRBV12-4 with TRBJ2-1; D unresolved. There are 13 residues in the CDR3. Trimming cost V 5 bases and J 10 bases, with 15 bases left between them. The DNA for the CDR3 is TGTGCCAGCAGTCGAACTACGTACGGAGAGCAGTTCTTC. It translates to CASSRTTYGEQFF.

In this sample, this clone turned up a few times. The V and J genes are TRBV5-4 and TRBJ2-1, with TRBD2 matching 10 bases. The CDR3 loop spans 15 amino acids. Trimming took 4 bases from V and 0 from J; bases not matched to a gene: 1. The germline CDR1 and CDR2 sequences are SGHNT and YYREEE (reference sequence). The CDR3 protein is CASSPSGSSYNEQFF. In DNA, the CDR3 is TGTGCCAGCAGCCCTAGCGGGAGCTCCTACAATGAGCAGTTCTTC.

This clone has a single count. This chain joins TRBV29-1 and TRBJ2-2; D might be TRBD1 (6 bases). Germline-derived CDR1 and CDR2 are SQVTM and ANQGSEA. Trimming shortened V by 6 bases and J by 3 bases, and 11 bases separated the two germline ends. This CDR3 has 13 residues. The CDR3, as DNA: TGCAGCGTCGTACAGGGCTACACCGGGGAGCTGTTTTTT. Its protein is CSVVQGYTGELFF.

The chain joins TRBV7-9 to TRBJ1-2, with D hard to call. Per the germline V gene, CDR1 is SEHNR and CDR2 is FQNEAQ (reference sequence). The CDR3 is 11 residues long. V lost 1 base and J lost 7, with 4 bases in between. CDR3 nucleotides: TGTGCCAGCAGCTTAGGGGCTGGCTACACCTTC. Encoded protein: CASSLGAGYTF.

V usage is TRBV21-1 and J usage is TRBJ2-7; the table's D call of TRBD2 was not tested on the DNA. TRBV21-1 is a pseudogene segment. CDR3 length: 16 amino acids. CDR3 amino acids: CASSKVSLEGGYEQYV. CDR3 DNA sequence: TGTGCCAGCAGCAAAGTTTCTCTAGAGGGAGGGTACGAGCAGTACGTC.

The rearrangement uses TRBV7-2 and TRBJ2-1; no clear D gene. The CDR3 extends over 19 amino acids. Germline-derived CDR1 and CDR2 are SGHTA and FQGNSA. Trimming removed 2 bases at V and 4 bases at J, with 24 bases between. CDR3 residues: CASSLLPWEALEAYNEQFF. CDR3 in DNA: TGTGCCAGCAGCTTACTGCCGTGGGAAGCGTTGGAAGCATACAATGAGCAGTTCTTC.

V and J are TRBV3-1 (or the pseudogene TRBV3-2) and TRBJ2-5; weak D call: TRBD2 (7 bases). The germline V gene encodes CDR1 LGHDT and CDR2 YNNKEL (reference sequence). Between the trimmed V and J ends, which lost 2 bases and 5 bases, there was a span of 9 bases. The CDR3 spans 13 residues. The CDR3 loop reads CASSQRGGETQYF. CDR3 sequence (DNA): TGTGCCAGCAGCCAAAGGGGGGGGGAGACCCAGTACTTC.

The chain couples TRBV24-1 to TRBJ2-7; D perhaps matches TRBD2 (5 bases). CDR1 KGHDR and CDR2 SFDVKD come from the germline V gene. The CDR3 extends over 12 amino acids. V was clipped by 3 bases and J by 5 bases, with 7 bases between them. The CDR3 DNA sequence: TGTGCCACCAGTGATGGACTGGACGAGCAGTACGTC. The encoded protein is CATSDGLDEQYV.

The sample holds one count of this clone. This chain joins TRBV5-6 and TRBJ1-2; weak D call: TRBD1 (6 bases). CDR1 SGHDT and CDR2 YYEEEE come from the germline V gene. The CDR3 has 13 amino acids. Deletions cut 0 bases from V and 7 bases from J, with 10 bases between. The CDR3 region is CASSLAGEAGYTF. CDR3 sequence (DNA): TGTGCCAGCAGCTTGGCAGGGGAGGCTGGCTACACCTTC.

The V call is TRBV7-2, the J call TRBJ1-5; D might be TRBD1 (5 bases). There are 14 residues in the CDR3. V was clipped by 2 bases and J by 3 bases, with 8 bases between them. Germline CDR1 and CDR2: SGHTA and FQGNSA. CDR3 region: CASSLSRANQPQHF. The CDR3 region has the DNA TGTGCCAGCAGCTTATCCAGGGCCAATCAGCCCCAGCATTTT.

The CDR3 loop reads CASSWELNTEAFF. In nucleotides, the CDR3 is TGTGCCAGCAGCTGGGAGTTGAACACTGAAGCTTTCTTT. The V gene is TRBV7-3, the J gene TRBJ1-1; the D is unclear. Germline assignment: CDR1 SGHTA and CDR2 FQGTGA. The CDR3 is made up of 13 amino acids. V was trimmed by 4 bases and J by 0 bases, leaving 6 bases between them.

The CDR3 protein is CASIPDRLNEKLFF. As DNA, the CDR3 is TGTGCCAGCATCCCGGACAGGCTTAATGAAAAACTGTTTTTT. The V and J genes are TRBV6-5 and TRBJ1-4; 7 bases are shared with TRBD1. The J segment lost 4 bases and the V segment lost 7 bases, leaving 6 bases of the junction unmatched. The CDR3 runs to 14 residues. The germline V gene encodes CDR1 MNHEY and CDR2 SVGAGI.

The chain is built from TRBV18 and TRBJ1-1, with D uncertain. The CDR3 covers 15 residues. Trimming shortened V by 2 bases and J by 1 base, and 11 bases separated the two germline ends. CDR1 and CDR2 (germline): KGHSH, LQKENI. CDR3 sequence: CASSPGRGWNTEAFF. In DNA, the CDR3 is TGTGCCAGCTCACCAGGGCGGGGTTGGAACACTGAAGCTTTCTTT.

The V gene is TRBV9, the J gene TRBJ1-2; perhaps TRBD1 as D (6 bases). With 0 bases removed from V and 5 bases from J, the gap between germline ends came to 20 bases. Germline V gene lookup returns CDR1 SGDLS and CDR2 YYNGEE. This CDR3 has 17 amino acids. CDR3 protein: CASSVGGRGTITYGYTF. Written as DNA, the CDR3 is TGTGCCAGCAGCGTAGGAGGAAGGGGGACTATAACTTATGGCTACACCTTC.

This chain connects TRBV9 to TRBJ1-5; maybe TRBD1 (6 bases). The V end was cut by 0 bases, the J end by 7 bases, with 8 bases between. Germline CDR1 and CDR2: SGDLS and YYNGEE. The CDR3 is 13 amino acids. Written as DNA, the CDR3 is TGTGCCAGCAGCGTAGATCAGGGGCAGCCCCAGCATTTT. It translates to CASSVDQGQPQHF. Variable domain in full (rest from reference TRBV9 and TRBJ1-5): DSGVTQTPKHLITATGQRVTLRCSPRSGDLSVYWYQQSLDQGLQFLIQYYNGEERAKGNILERFSAQQFPDLHSELNLSSLELGDSALYFCASSVDQGQPQHFGDGTRLSIL.

This rearrangement joins TRBV7-8 to TRBJ2-1; maybe TRBD2 (5 bases). This CDR3 spans 13 amino acids. The V gene lost 7 bases and the J gene lost 3 bases, with 10 bases spanning the gap. Per germline, CDR1 SGHVS and CDR2 FQNEAQ. Here the CDR3 reads CASNGLRYNEQFF. In DNA, the CDR3 is TGTGCCAGCAACGGACTCCGCTACAATGAGCAGTTCTTC.

The rearrangement joins TRBV5-4 to TRBJ2-1, with D perhaps matching TRBD1 or TRBD2 (7 bases each). Between the trimmed V and J ends, which lost 1 base and 8 bases, there was a span of 28 bases. The CDR3 is 19 residues long. Per germline, CDR1 SGHNT and CDR2 YYREEE (reference sequence). This CDR3 is CASSLSAGGGNTHSDEQFF. The CDR3 region has the DNA TGTGCCAGCAGCTTGTCGGCAGGGGGGGGAAACACACACAGCGATGAGCAGTTCTTC.

This sequence joins TRBV5-6 and TRBJ2-2; 7 bases map to TRBD2. CDR3 size: 15 residues. Germline loops: CDR1 SGHDT, CDR2 YYEEEE. Trimming removed 4 bases from V and 4 bases from J; junction bases left unmatched: 7. The CDR3 loop is CASSPVGGITGELFF. CDR3 DNA sequence: TGTGCCAGCAGCCCGGTCGGGGGGATCACCGGGGAGCTGTTTTTT.

This clone was recorded once. The gene calls are TRBV7-3 and TRBJ2-6; a possible D gene is TRBD2 (5 bases). Trimming stripped 5 bases from V and 3 bases from J, with 14 bases between. CDR3 length: 16 residues. Germline V gene lookup returns CDR1 SGHTA and CDR2 FQGTGA. The CDR3 spells CASSPAEGHGANVLTF. DNA of the CDR3: TGTGCCAGCAGCCCCGCCGAGGGCCATGGGGCCAACGTCCTGACTTTC.

The chain uses TRBV9 and TRBJ1-6, with 7 bases that match TRBD1. V shed 2 bases, J shed 6 bases, and the junction held 11 bases outside the gene matches. The CDR3 is 17 amino acids. Germline V gives CDR1 SGDLS, CDR2 YYNGEE. CDR3 protein: CASSVDRASGVNSPLHF. The CDR3 DNA is TGTGCCAGCAGCGTTGACAGGGCCTCGGGGGTTAATTCACCCCTCCACTTT.

This rearrangement joins TRBV20-1 to TRBJ1-4, with a possible D match to TRBD1 (5 bases). Trimming removed 7 bases at V and 8 bases at J, with 11 bases between. This CDR3 comprises 11 residues. CDR1 and CDR2 from the germline V gene are DFQATT and SNEGSKA (reference sequence). The CDR3: CSVGTGEKLFF. The CDR3 DNA is TGCAGTGTAGGGACGGGAGAAAAACTGTTTTTT.

The chain couples TRBV5-6 to TRBJ2-2; D unclear. Germline V gene data show CDR1 as SGHDT and CDR2 as YYEEEE. V dropped 2 bases and J dropped 4 bases, with 12 bases sitting between them. The length of the CDR3 is 15 residues. The CDR3 region is CASSFTAPGTGELFF. Here the CDR3 DNA reads TGTGCCAGCAGCTTCACAGCCCCGGGCACCGGGGAGCTGTTTTTT.

This clone was picked up one time. The gene calls are TRBV19 and TRBJ1-3, with unresolved D. Trimming took 2 bases from V and 0 from J, leaving 5 bases between them. There are 14 residues in the CDR3. CDR1 is LNHDA, CDR2 SQIVND, per germline (reference sequence). The CDR3 here is CASSILPSGNTIYF. The CDR3, as DNA: TGTGCCAGTAGTATACTGCCCTCTGGAAACACCATATATTTT.

This clone was counted only a few times. The gene calls are TRBV30 and TRBJ1-2; D unresolved. The germline V gene encodes CDR1 GTSNPN and CDR2 SVGIG (reference sequence). CDR3 size: 15 residues. V lost 0 bases to trimming and J lost 0 bases, with 11 bases between them. Here the CDR3 DNA reads TGTGCCTGGAGTGTAGGAGTGGGGTCTAACTATGGCTACACCTTC. This gives the protein CAWSVGVGSNYGYTF.

The genes are TRBV7-2 and TRBJ1-1; no clear D. V gave up 5 bases and J gave up 0 bases, with 13 bases separating them. The germline CDR1 and CDR2 sequences are SGHTA and FQGNSA. CDR3 length equals 15 residues. The CDR3 sequence is CASSPSTRMNTEAFF. In DNA, the CDR3 is TGTGCCAGCAGCCCATCCACAAGAATGAACACTGAAGCTTTCTTT.